These 20 T cell receptor beta chains were all obtained from the same sample, sequenced in a study of identical twins. TCRdb re-called the 5' RACE reads with MiXCR, one entry per CDR3 protein. The table has approximately 230,000 distinct CDR3 sequences, around 6.5% seen once. A further study also used this sample, focusing on T cells expressing NK-cell markers.

The sequencing sample was made of CD8+ T cells sorted from blood. The receptors were sampled from a woman under 30 in good health.

V usage is TRBV5-1 and J usage is TRBJ2-7; TRBD2 agrees at 7 bases. Per germline, CDR1 SGHRS and CDR2 YFSETQ. V was pared by 2 bases and J by 0 bases, with 8 bases of the junction left unmatched. This CDR3 spans 16 amino acids. The CDR3 DNA follows: TGCGCCAGCAGCTTCCGACTAGCTGATAGCTCCTACGAGCAGTACTTC. Protein product: CASSFRLADSSYEQYF. Filled out from reference TRBV5-1 and TRBJ2-7, the complete variable domain reads KAGVTQTPRYLIKTRGQQVTLSCSPISGHRSVSWYQQTPGQGLQFLFEYFSETQRNKGNFPGRFSGRQFSNSRSEMNVSTLELGDSALYLCASSFRLADSSYEQYFGPGTRLTVT.

This clonotype showed up many times. The rearrangement joins TRBV11-2 to TRBJ2-7, with 9 bases identical to TRBD2. CDR1 is SGHAT, CDR2 FQNNGV, per germline. The CDR3 runs to 13 residues. J gave up 13 bases and V 4 bases, and 11 bases lay outside the gene matches. The CDR3 spells CASSSEDASGVYF. The CDR3 DNA reads TGTGCCAGCAGCTCCGAGGATGCTAGCGGGGTCTACTTC.

Ten or more counts support this clonotype. This chain uses TRBV27 with TRBJ2-5; 8 bases fit TRBD1. The V and J ends lost 5 bases and 5 bases, in that order; junction bases with no gene match: 7. The CDR3 spans 14 residues. CDR1 MNHEY and CDR2 SMNVEV come from the germline V gene (reference sequence). CDR3: CASSPGQGVETQYF. CDR3 coding DNA: TGTGCCAGCAGTCCCGGACAGGGCGTTGAGACCCAGTACTTC.

This chain connects TRBV9 to TRBJ2-2; TRBD2 aligns across 9 bases. Trimming removed 3 bases from V and 0 bases from J; junction bases left unmatched: 6. Germline lookup yields CDR1 SGDLS and CDR2 YYNGEE. The CDR3 consists of 17 residues. CDR3 coding DNA: TGTGCCAGCAGCGAAAAGCGGGAGGAAGCGAACACCGGGGAGCTGTTTTTT. It yields the protein CASSEKREEANTGELFF.

This clonotype was recorded at least ten times. This chain connects TRBV5-1 to TRBJ1-1; no clear D. Germline CDR1 is SGHRS and CDR2 is YFSETQ. The CDR3 covers 14 residues. The V end was cut by 2 bases, the J end by 2 bases, with 10 bases between. The DNA for the CDR3 is TGCGCCAGCAGCTTTTCGGGCCGAAACACTGAAGCTTTCTTT. Its translation is CASSFSGRNTEAFF.

The chain employs TRBV2 and TRBJ1-1; TRBD1 matches at 11 bases. Germline CDR1 reads SNHLY; CDR2 reads FYNNEI. This CDR3 contains 13 residues. Losses at the gene ends were 3 bases for V and 11 bases for J; bases not matched to a gene: 5. CDR3 bases: TGTGCCAGCAGTGACCTGGGGACAGGGGGGGCTTTCTTT. As protein: CASSDLGTGGAFF.

This clonotype was seen ten or more times. The chain joins TRBV9 to TRBJ2-3; D gene uncertain. V was clipped by 0 bases and J by 5 bases, with 16 bases between them. The germline V gene has CDR1 SGDLS and CDR2 YYNGEE. This CDR3 region has 16 residues. The CDR3 DNA is TGTGCCAGCAGCGTAGGAACGATCGGCGCCGGAGATACGCAGTATTTT. Translated, it gives CASSVGTIGAGDTQYF.

This clonotype has only a few counts. V and J are TRBV4-3 and TRBJ2-7; 10 bases map to TRBD2. The CDR3 extends over 17 amino acids. V dropped 2 bases and J dropped 5; count of bases not matched to a gene: 12. The germline V gene has CDR1 LGHNA and CDR2 YSLEER. As DNA, the CDR3 is TGCGCCAGCAGCCAAACGTACCTAGCGGGAGAAGAGAACGAGCAGTACTTC. This translates into CASSQTYLAGEENEQYF.

This clonotype occurred many times. The chain uses TRBV5-1 and TRBJ1-1; no reliable D call. The CDR3 spans 12 residues. The germline gives CDR1 SGHRS, CDR2 YFSETQ. The V gene lost 5 bases and the J gene lost 1 base, with 6 bases spanning the gap. CDR3: CASRAGNTEAFF. CDR3 sequence (DNA): TGCGCCAGCAGAGCGGGGAACACTGAAGCTTTCTTT.

This clonotype appeared many times. This rearrangement joins TRBV9 to TRBJ2-7; D is perhaps TRBD2 (5 bases). Germline V CDR1 and CDR2: SGDLS, YYNGEE. This CDR3 has 14 residues. Trimming removed 3 bases from V and 0 bases from J, with 10 bases in between. CDR3 region: CASSAPGSSYEQYF. The CDR3 nucleotides read TGTGCCAGCAGCGCCCCGGGGAGCTCCTACGAGCAGTACTTC.

This clonotype was counted only a few times. The chain carries TRBV7-9 and TRBJ1-1; TRBD1 matches 7 bases. Trimming removed 5 bases from V and 3 bases from J; junction bases left unmatched: 3. The CDR3 spans 13 residues. Germline CDR1 and CDR2: SEHNR and FQNEAQ (reference sequence). CDR3 residues: CASSPGTDTEAFF. As DNA, the CDR3 is TGTGCCAGCAGCCCCGGGACAGACACTGAAGCTTTCTTT.

This clonotype was seen only a few times. The rearrangement uses TRBV27 and TRBJ2-1; 11 bases fit TRBD2. With V trimmed by 3 bases and J by 4 bases, 2 bases remained unmatched. This CDR3 comprises 15 residues. Per the germline V gene, CDR1 is MNHEY and CDR2 is SMNVEV (reference sequence). The CDR3 is CASSFRTSGYNEQFF. The CDR3 nucleotides read TGTGCCAGCAGTTTTCGGACTAGCGGGTACAATGAGCAGTTCTTC.

There are many counts of this clonotype. This chain links TRBV11-2 with TRBJ2-2; D may match TRBD1 or TRBD2 (6 bases each). V gave up 4 bases and J gave up 5 bases, with 20 bases separating them. Germline CDR1 and CDR2: SGHAT and FQNNGV. This CDR3 is 17 amino acids long. In DNA, the CDR3 is TGTGCCAGCAGCTCGCCATTTCCCGCGGGACAAACCGGGGAGCTGTTTTTT. It specifies CASSSPFPAGQTGELFF.

This chain connects TRBV7-9 to TRBJ1-4, with D uncertain. Germline V gives CDR1 SEHNR, CDR2 FQNEAQ (reference sequence). The CDR3 runs 14 residues. V was cut by 8 bases and J by 8 bases, with 18 bases left in between. The CDR3 coding sequence is TGTGCCAGCGGACTCGCGGGCAAAGAAGAAAAACTGTTTTTT. Protein product: CASGLAGKEEKLFF.

This clonotype was observed many times. This rearrangement joins TRBV7-9 to TRBJ2-1, with TRBD2 matching 9 bases. Germline lookup yields CDR1 SEHNR and CDR2 FQNEAQ (reference sequence). This CDR3 comprises 15 residues. Trimming took 0 bases from V and 8 from J; bases not matched to a gene: 5. The CDR3 sequence is CASSLAAGGDDEQFF. The CDR3 bases are TGTGCCAGCAGCTTAGCAGCGGGAGGAGATGATGAGCAGTTCTTC.

This clonotype was seen only a few times. The genes are TRBV7-6 and TRBJ2-2, with D possibly TRBD2 on 6 matching bases. The CDR3 is 15 amino acids. The germline V gene encodes CDR1 SGHVS and CDR2 FNYEAQ. Trimming left V 5 bases short and J 4 bases short, with 14 bases between. In DNA, the CDR3 is TGTGCCAGCAGCCGTGCGGAGGGGTCCACCGGGGAGCTGTTTTTT. It codes for CASSRAEGSTGELFF.

This clonotype was recorded at least ten times. The chain's CDR3 is CASSPSPWTEAFF. The CDR3 DNA reads as TGTGCCAGCAGTCCCTCCCCATGGACTGAAGCTTTCTTT. The rearrangement uses TRBV27 and TRBJ1-1; no clear D gene. This CDR3 region has 13 residues. Germline CDR1 is MNHEY and CDR2 is SMNVEV (reference sequence). The V end lost 5 bases, the J end lost 5 bases, and 12 bases lay between the germline ends.

Written as DNA, the CDR3 is TGTGCCAGCAGCTTAGGCTGGGCGGGGTACACTGAAGCTTTCTTT. Translation gives CASSLGWAGYTEAFF. This chain joins TRBV7-9 and TRBJ1-1, with D unresolved. The CDR3 covers 15 residues. Trimming shortened V by 1 base and J by 3 bases, and 12 bases separated the two germline ends. Looked up from germline, CDR1 is SEHNR and CDR2 is FQNEAQ (reference sequence).

This rearrangement joins TRBV19 to TRBJ2-5; 8 nucleotides line up with TRBD1. Germline lookup yields CDR1 LNHDA and CDR2 SQIVND (reference sequence). This CDR3 is 13 amino acids long. Unmatched junction bases numbered 6, after V lost 5 bases and J lost 7 bases. The CDR3 bases are TGTGCCAGTAGTGGGGACAGGTACGGGACCCAGTACTTC. It codes for CASSGDRYGTQYF. The complete variable domain, with remaining parts taken from reference TRBV19 and TRBJ2-5, reads DGGITQSPKYLFRKEGQNVTLSCEQNLNHDAMYWYRQDPGQGLRLIYYSQIVNDFQKGDIAEGYSVSREKKESFPLTVTSAQKNPTAFYLCASSGDRYGTQYFGPGTRLLVL.

The J gene is TRBJ2-7, the V gene TRBV11-2; 9 bases align to TRBD2. CDR1 SGHAT and CDR2 FQNNGV come from the germline V gene. With 6 bases clipped from V and 5 bases from J, the junction kept 2 bases outside the gene matches. This CDR3 has 12 residues. CDR3 sequence: CASRLAGNEQYF. The CDR3 DNA is TGTGCCAGCAGGCTAGCGGGAAACGAGCAGTACTTC.